This TCR beta chain comes out of a study of CD8+ T cells in alopecia areata. Findings and limits, study-wide: When scalp samples are sequenced, resident alphabeta T cells of normal skin are also captured.

Sequencing used cDNA as its template, made by extracting RNA and reverse transcribing it. Produced via immunoSEQ multiplex PCR; TCRdb's table is partial and in-frame only. Of about 170,000 clones listed, roughly 63% were seen once; the top ten hold roughly 17%. CDR1 SGHTA and CDR2 FQGNSA come from the germline V gene. Trimming shortened V by 1 base and J by 4 bases, and 10 bases separated the two germline ends. This CDR3 is 15 amino acids long. Treatment defined: oral pan-JAK inhibitor, 5-10 mg twice daily. Peripheral blood and lesional scalp punch biopsies came from alopecia areata patients. On this clone: Its antigen is not known.

This receptor was taken from a human donor with alopecia areata. Sequenced material: CD4+ T cells sorted from blood, taken at approximately week 60, from a patient treated with tofacitinib. The chain recombines TRBV7-2 with TRBJ2-2, with no clear D. DNA of the CDR3: TGTGCCAGCAGCTTAGTTGCAGTCTCCACCGGGGAGCTGTTTTTT. Amino acid sequence: CASSLVAVSTGELFF.